Each of the 9 T cell receptor beta chains below was sequenced from the same sample in a study of graft-versus-host responses after intestinal transplantation. Assay: immunoSEQ multiplex PCR; the TCRdb copy retains only in-frame clones and omits some. Seen here are about 100,000 clones, 75% to 95% observed once, and the top ten hold about 6.3%. No antigens are known for them. This material consisted of unstimulated CD8+ T cells sorted from spleen or lymph node cells, taken before intestinal transplant. The receptors come from a human donor who received an intestinal transplant.

This chain uses TRBV5-6 with TRBJ2-5, with a possible D match to TRBD2 (5 bases). Germline V gene sequence: CDR1 SGHDT, CDR2 YYEEEE. The CDR3 consists of 14 residues. The V end was cut by 0 bases, the J end by 2 bases, with 8 bases between. CDR3 sequence reads: CASSLGGRQETQYF. The CDR3 DNA follows: TGTGCCAGCAGCTTGGGTGGGAGACAAGAGACCCAGTACTTC. Looking up the rest from reference TRBV5-6 and TRBJ2-5 gives the full variable domain: DAGVTQSPTHLIKTRGQQVTLRCSPKSGHDTVSWYQQALGQGPQFIFQYYEEEERQRGNFPDRFSGHQFPNYSSELNVNALLLGDSALYLCASSLGGRQETQYFGPGTRLLVL.

The chain is built from TRBV7-2 and TRBJ2-7; D might be TRBD2 (5 bases). Germline V gene lookup returns CDR1 SGHTA and CDR2 FQGNSA. Trimming removed 1 base at V and 4 bases at J, with 11 bases between. The CDR3 consists of 14 residues. The CDR3 loop reads CASSLGGSGYEQYF. Here the CDR3 DNA reads TGTGCCAGCAGCTTAGGCGGGTCCGGTTACGAGCAGTACTTC.

The genes are TRBV7-9 and TRBJ2-7, with 9 bases matching TRBD1. The CDR3 length is 15 residues. Germline CDR1 is SEHNR and CDR2 is FQNEAQ (reference sequence). J lost 6 bases, V lost 1 base, and 7 bases had no gene match. DNA of the CDR3: TGTGCCAGCAGCTTAGAGACCGACAGGGGGGGCGAGCAGTACTTC. This sequence encodes CASSLETDRGGEQYF.

The chain joins TRBV27 to TRBJ2-1, with 9 nucleotides matching TRBD1. Germline trimming cut 5 bases from V and 4 bases from J; bases unmatched to any gene: 6. The CDR3 is 15 residues long. Germline V CDR1 and CDR2: MNHEY, SMNVEV (reference sequence). This CDR3 is CASSERQGVYNEQFF. For the CDR3, the DNA is TGTGCCAGCAGTGAAAGACAGGGGGTTTACAATGAGCAGTTCTTC.

V is TRBV28 and J is TRBJ1-2; D not resolved. CDR3 size: 15 residues. The germline gives CDR1 MDHEN, CDR2 SYDVKM. Trimming removed 3 bases from V and 3 bases from J, with 14 bases in between. In DNA form, the CDR3 reads TGTGCCAGCAGTTTGGTGTGGGCGATGGACTATGGCTACACCTTC. The encoded protein is CASSLVWAMDYGYTF.

The chain has TRBV5-6 and TRBJ2-7; TRBD2 agrees at 15 bases. The CDR3 totals 17 residues. Looked up from germline, CDR1 is SGHDT and CDR2 is YYEEEE. With V trimmed by 4 bases and J by 7 bases, 12 bases remained unmatched. CDR3 amino acids: CASSMRVGLAGGLEQYF. CDR3 DNA sequence: TGTGCCAGCAGCATGAGGGTTGGACTAGCGGGAGGGTTGGAGCAGTACTTC.

The V and J genes are TRBV5-6 and TRBJ1-3; 7 positions agree with TRBD1. The CDR3 loop spans 16 amino acids. Germline V lookup: CDR1 SGHDT, CDR2 YYEEEE. Germline trimming cut 4 bases from V and 0 bases from J; bases unmatched to any gene: 7. Here the CDR3 reads CASSSGQEVSGNTIYF. CDR3 in DNA: TGTGCCAGCAGCAGCGGACAGGAGGTCTCTGGAAACACCATATATTTT.

V and J are TRBV5-1 and TRBJ2-3; tentative D call: TRBD1 (5 bases). Trimming pared 1 base from V and 4 bases from J, leaving 7 bases between. The CDR3 runs 13 residues. Per germline, CDR1 SGHRS and CDR2 YFSETQ. The CDR3 DNA reads as TGCGCCAGCAGCTTGTTGGGGCCAGATACGCAGTATTTT. Translating it yields CASSLLGPDTQYF.

The chain recombines TRBV10-2 with TRBJ1-5; D is uncertain. CDR1 WSHSY and CDR2 SAAADI come from the germline V gene. The length of the CDR3 is 17 residues. Trimming shortened V by 0 bases and J by 1 base, and 13 bases separated the two germline ends. CDR3 sequence reads: CASSESGWEDSNQPQHF. The CDR3 DNA reads TGCGCCAGCAGTGAGTCCGGGTGGGAGGACAGCAATCAGCCCCAGCATTTT.